Detailed here is one T cell receptor beta chain. The antigen is not known. This entry comes from a study of siplizumab effects on memory and regulatory T cells. General study points: In siplizumab conditions, mappable alloreactive CD4+ clones averaged around 69% Treg-derived, against 25% to 30% in controls.

V lost 6 bases, J lost 7 bases, and 13 bases stayed unmatched. CDR1 MDHEN and CDR2 SYDVKM come from the germline V gene. This CDR3 region has 15 residues. Sequencing was performed with immunoSEQ multiplex PCR; in TCRdb, only in-frame clones are kept and a portion is missing. The sample consists of some 75,000 clones, 93% of them appearing once. Sequenced sample: CD8+ T cells sorted from blood. This rearrangement joins TRBV28 to TRBJ1-2, with 8 positions matching TRBD1. The receptor was isolated from a human donor in good health. The CDR3 sequence: CASRETQGVASGYTF. CDR3 in DNA: TGTGCCAGCAGGGAGACACAGGGGGTTGCGAGTGGCTACACCTTC.